This T cell receptor beta chain came from a study of graft-versus-host responses after intestinal transplantation. Study as a whole: Recipients underwent multivisceral, liver-intestinal, or isolated intestinal transplants. All recipients were given anti-thymocyte globulin induction, and tacrolimus and steroids were then administered for 2 to 4 years. Study-wide results and limits: Recipient bone marrow held GvH clones, some seen earlier in ileum or blood.

Once transplant was done, bone marrow was sourced from the posterior iliac crest or another site. Of note for this clone: The antigen is undetermined.

Some clones are missing from TCRdb's copy, which holds only in-frame ones; the method was immunoSEQ multiplex PCR. The sample yields just over 15,000 clones, about 90% seen once. This TCR came from a human patient who received an intestinal transplant, so some T cells may come from the graft donor. The sample was bone marrow, taken less than 130 days after intestinal transplantation.

The CDR3 nucleotides are TGTGCCTGGAGTGTACTGGAGGGAGCTTTCTTT. Its translation: CAWSVLEGAFF. The chain has TRBV30 and TRBJ1-1; no reliable D call. CDR1 and CDR2 from the germline V gene are GTSNPN and SVGIG (reference sequence). CDR3 length: 11 residues. V lost 0 bases, J lost 10 bases, and 9 bases lay in between.